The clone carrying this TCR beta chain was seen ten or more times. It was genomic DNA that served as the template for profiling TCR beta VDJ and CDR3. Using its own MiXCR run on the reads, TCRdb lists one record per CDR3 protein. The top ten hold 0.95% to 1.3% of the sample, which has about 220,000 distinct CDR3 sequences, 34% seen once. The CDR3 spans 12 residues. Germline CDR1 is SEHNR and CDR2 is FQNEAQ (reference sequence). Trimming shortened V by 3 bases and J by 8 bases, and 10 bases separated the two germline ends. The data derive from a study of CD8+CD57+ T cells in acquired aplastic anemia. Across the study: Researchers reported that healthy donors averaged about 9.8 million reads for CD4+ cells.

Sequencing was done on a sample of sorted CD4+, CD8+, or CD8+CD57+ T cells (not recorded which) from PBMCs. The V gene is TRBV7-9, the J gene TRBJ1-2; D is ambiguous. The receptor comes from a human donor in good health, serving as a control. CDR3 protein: CASSLSWRGYTF. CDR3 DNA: TGTGCCAGCAGCTTGAGTTGGAGGGGCTACACCTTC.